A selection of T cell receptor beta chains follows, all from one sample in a study of a mutant IDH1 vaccine in newly diagnosed glioma. No antigen is known for these receptors. Clones were sequenced by immunoSEQ multiplex PCR, and TCRdb holds only the in-frame ones, with some missing. The sample gives roughly 130,000 clones, roughly 77% of which show up once; 5.5% is in the top ten. The material was PBMCs, obtained from a glioma patient whose treatment included an IDH1 peptide vaccine. These receptors all stem from a man aged 35-49 years with glioma. The CDR3 runs from the conserved cysteine through the conserved F or W. D genes are given only for firm matches. Clone size is not always given. Where it is, it says once, few, many or a class for expanded clones.

NA | TRBJ1-1 | TRBV19 | once | TGTGCCACCCGGACCGGACATCTTACCATGAACACTGAAGCTTTCTTT | CATRTGHLTMNTEAFF
NA | TRBJ2-7 | TRBV6-5 | NA | TGTGCCAGCAGCCGCCGGAACAGGGACTCCTACGAGCAGTACTTC | CASSRRNRDSYEQYF
TRBD1 | TRBJ1-2 | TRBV6-5 | NA | TGTGCCAGCAGTTCCTTGACAGGGAGGGGCTACACCTTC | CASSSLTGRGYTF
TRBD1 | TRBJ2-2 | TRBV30 | NA | TGTGCCTGGAGGGGGACAGGGAACACCGGGGAGCTGTTTTTT | CAWRGTGNTGELFF
NA | TRBJ2-7 | TRBV4-3 | NA | TGCGCCAGCAGCCACCGGACATCAACCTACGAGCAGTACTTC | CASSHRTSTYEQYF
NA | TRBJ2-6 | TRBV7-9 | once | TGTGCCAGCAGCTTCCTCGGGACTGGGGCCAACGTCCTGACTTTC | CASSFLGTGANVLTF
NA | TRBJ2-7 | TRBV6-5 | once | TGTGCCAGCAGACGGGACTACGAGCAGTACTTC | CASRRDYEQYF
TRBD2 | TRBJ2-5 | TRBV2 | NA | TGTGCCACCAGCGGGAGAGGGGGGGAGACCCAGTACTTC | CATSGRGGETQYF
NA | TRBJ2-7 | TRBV11-2 | NA | TGTGCCAGCAGCTTTGACTTAGCCTACGAGCAGTACTTC | CASSFDLAYEQYF
NA | TRBJ1-2 | TRBV30 | few | TGTGCCTGGAACAAGCCAGGGGGCTACACCTTC | CAWNKPGGYTF
TRBD1 | TRBJ1-3 | TRBV6-1 | NA | TGTGCCAGCAGTGCGGCAGGGGGCACTGGAAACACCATATATTTT | CASSAAGGTGNTIYF
NA | TRBJ2-5 | TRBV11-2 | NA | TGTGCCAGCAGCTTACTCACAGGGACACAAGAGACCCAGTACTTC | CASSLLTGTQETQYF
NA | TRBJ2-1 | TRBV10-3 | NA | TGTGCCATCAAGCCCTCCAGCTCCTACAATGAGCAGTTCTTC | CAIKPSSSYNEQFF
NA | TRBJ1-6 | TRBV5-1 | NA | TGCGCCAGCAGCTTGCCCGTACTTAGGGGGGCAAGGGATTCACCCCTCCACTTT | CASSLPVLRGARDSPLHF
NA | TRBJ1-2 | TRBV5-1 | NA | TGCGCCAGCAGCTCATCGGGTGATGGCTACACCTTC | CASSSSGDGYTF
TRBD1 | TRBJ1-1 | TRBV2 | NA | TGTGCCAGCATCAGAGGGGGCTACACTGAAGCTTTCTTT | CASIRGGYTEAFF
NA | TRBJ2-2 | TRBV16 | NA | TGTGCCAGCAGCCAAGCCCCCACCGGGGAGCTGTTTTTT | CASSQAPTGELFF
TRBD1 | TRBJ2-7 | TRBV7-9 | once | TGTGCCAGCAGCTCGACAGGGTACGAGCAGTACTTC | CASSSTGYEQYF
NA | TRBJ2-2 | TRBV18 | NA | TGTGCCAGCTCATATCCGGCAGGGGTCAACACCGGGGAGCTGTTTTTT | CASSYPAGVNTGELFF
NA | TRBJ1-1 | TRBV12-5 | NA | TGTGCTGGTAGCCGGGACTTCGAGGGCTCCATGAACACTGAAGCTTTCTTT | CAGSRDFEGSMNTEAFF
TRBD2 | TRBJ2-3 | TRBV29-1 | NA | TGCAGCGTTGAAGGACTAGCGGGAGGGAACACAGATACGCAGTATTTT | CSVEGLAGGNTDTQYF
NA | TRBJ2-1 | TRBV18 | NA | TGTGCCAGCTCACCGACGGGGGATGAGCAGTTCTTC | CASSPTGDEQFF
NA | TRBJ2-6 | TRBV4-3 | once | TGCGCCAGCAGCCAAGAGCATCAGGGAAAGGCTGGGGCCAACGTCCTGACTTTC | CASSQEHQGKAGANVLTF